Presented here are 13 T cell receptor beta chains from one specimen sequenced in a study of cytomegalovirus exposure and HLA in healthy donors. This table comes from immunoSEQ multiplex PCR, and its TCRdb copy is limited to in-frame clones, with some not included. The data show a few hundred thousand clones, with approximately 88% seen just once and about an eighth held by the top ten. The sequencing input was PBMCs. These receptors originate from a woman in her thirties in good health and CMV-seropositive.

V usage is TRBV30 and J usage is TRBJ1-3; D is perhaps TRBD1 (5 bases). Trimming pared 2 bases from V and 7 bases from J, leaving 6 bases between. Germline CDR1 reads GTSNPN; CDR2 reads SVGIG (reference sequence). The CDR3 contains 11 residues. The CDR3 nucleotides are TGTGCCTGGAGTTCAGGGAACACCATATATTTT. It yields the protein CAWSSGNTIYF.

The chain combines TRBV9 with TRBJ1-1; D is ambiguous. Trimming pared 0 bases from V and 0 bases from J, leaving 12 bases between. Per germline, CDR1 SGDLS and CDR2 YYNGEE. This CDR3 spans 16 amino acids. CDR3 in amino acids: CASSVDGKTLNTEAFF. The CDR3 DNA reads TGTGCCAGCAGCGTAGATGGGAAAACCTTGAACACTGAAGCTTTCTTT.

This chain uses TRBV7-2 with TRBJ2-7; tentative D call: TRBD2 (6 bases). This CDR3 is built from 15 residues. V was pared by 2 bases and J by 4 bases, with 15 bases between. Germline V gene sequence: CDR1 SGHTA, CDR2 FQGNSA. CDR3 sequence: CASSLPLAELYEQYF. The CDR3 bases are TGTGCCAGCAGCTTACCACTAGCAGAGCTGTACGAGCAGTACTTC.

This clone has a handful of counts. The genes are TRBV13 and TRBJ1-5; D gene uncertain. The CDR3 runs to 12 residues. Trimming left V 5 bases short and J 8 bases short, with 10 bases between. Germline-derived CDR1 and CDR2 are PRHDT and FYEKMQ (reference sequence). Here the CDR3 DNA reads TGTGCCAGCAGCCGTTTGCGGGAGCCCCAGCATTTT. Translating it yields CASSRLREPQHF.

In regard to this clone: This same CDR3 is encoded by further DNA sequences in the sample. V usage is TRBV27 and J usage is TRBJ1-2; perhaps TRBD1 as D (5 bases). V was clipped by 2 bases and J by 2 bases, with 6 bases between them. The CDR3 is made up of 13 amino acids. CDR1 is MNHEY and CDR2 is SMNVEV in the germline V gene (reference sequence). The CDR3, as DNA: TGTGCCAGCAGTTTAAGGGGAAACTATGGCTACACCTTC. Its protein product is CASSLRGNYGYTF.

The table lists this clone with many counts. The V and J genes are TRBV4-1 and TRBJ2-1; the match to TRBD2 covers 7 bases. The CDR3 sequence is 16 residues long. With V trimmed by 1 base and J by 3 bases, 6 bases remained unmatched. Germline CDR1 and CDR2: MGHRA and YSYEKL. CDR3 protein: CASSQAPSGDYNEQFF. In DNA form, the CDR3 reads TGCGCCAGCAGCCAAGCCCCCAGCGGGGACTACAATGAGCAGTTCTTC.

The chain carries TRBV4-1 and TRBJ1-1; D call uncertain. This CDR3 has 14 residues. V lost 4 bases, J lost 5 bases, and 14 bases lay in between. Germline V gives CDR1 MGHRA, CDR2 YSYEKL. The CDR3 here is CASSPPGERTEAFF. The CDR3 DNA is TGCGCCAGCAGCCCCCCCGGGGAGAGGACTGAAGCTTTCTTT.

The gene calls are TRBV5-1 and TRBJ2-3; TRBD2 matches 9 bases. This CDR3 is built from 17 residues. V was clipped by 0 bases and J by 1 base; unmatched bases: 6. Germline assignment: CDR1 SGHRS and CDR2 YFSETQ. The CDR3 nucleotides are TGCGCCAGCAGCTTGGTCGCTAGCGGGACGGGCACAGATACGCAGTATTTT. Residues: CASSLVASGTGTDTQYF.

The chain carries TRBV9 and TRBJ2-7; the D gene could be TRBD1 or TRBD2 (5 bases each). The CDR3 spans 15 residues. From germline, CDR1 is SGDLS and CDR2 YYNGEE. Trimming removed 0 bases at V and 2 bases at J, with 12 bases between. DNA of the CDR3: TGTGCCAGCAGCGTAGGTCCAGGGAGCGCCTACGAGCAGTACTTC. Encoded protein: CASSVGPGSAYEQYF.

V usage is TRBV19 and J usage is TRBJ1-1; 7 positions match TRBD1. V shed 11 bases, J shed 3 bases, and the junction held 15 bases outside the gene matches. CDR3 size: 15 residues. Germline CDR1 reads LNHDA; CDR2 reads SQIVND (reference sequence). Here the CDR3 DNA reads TGTGCCTCAAAGGGGCAGGGGGGAAGGTACACTGAAGCTTTCTTT. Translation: CASKGQGGRYTEAFF.

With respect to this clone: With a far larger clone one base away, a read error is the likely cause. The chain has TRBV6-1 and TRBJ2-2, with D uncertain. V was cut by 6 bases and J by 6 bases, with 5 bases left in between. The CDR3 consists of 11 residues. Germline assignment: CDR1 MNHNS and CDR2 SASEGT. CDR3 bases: TGTGCCAGCAGCAACCCCGGGGAGCTGTTTTTT. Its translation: CASSNPGELFF.

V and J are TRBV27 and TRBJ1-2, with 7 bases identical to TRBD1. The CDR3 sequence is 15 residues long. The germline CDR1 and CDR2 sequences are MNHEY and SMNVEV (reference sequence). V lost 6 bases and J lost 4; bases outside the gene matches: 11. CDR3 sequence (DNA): TGTGCCAGCAGCTCCCCGGACAGGTCGCCCTATGGCTACACCTTC. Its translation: CASSSPDRSPYGYTF.

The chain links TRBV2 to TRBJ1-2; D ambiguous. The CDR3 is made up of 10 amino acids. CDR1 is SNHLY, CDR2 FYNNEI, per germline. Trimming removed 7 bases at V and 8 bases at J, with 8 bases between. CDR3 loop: CASKHSGYTF. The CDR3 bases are TGTGCCAGCAAACATTCCGGCTACACCTTC.